This T cell receptor beta chain was sequenced for a study of radiation and T cells in renal cell carcinoma. Whole-study findings and limits: Compared with controls, irradiated tumors showed greater TCR clonality.

Germline CDR1 reads SGHTA; CDR2 reads FQGNSA. Trimming cost V 4 bases and J 2 bases, with 21 bases left between them. There are 17 residues in the CDR3. The table came from immunoSEQ multiplex PCR; TCRdb's copy has only in-frame clones and leaves some out. This sample yields 15,000 or so clones, of which about three fifths are seen a single time; about 16% belongs to the top ten. Of note for this clone: Antigen unknown.

The treatment denotes: treatment-naive control, cytoreductive nephrectomy. The tumor was a clear cell renal cell carcinoma. Sequenced control tumors were from about 11 males and a few females, median age about 50. This receptor was taken from a man aged 60 to 69 with renal cell carcinoma. The sequenced sample was tumor tissue, obtained from a patient whose treatment was nephrectomy without radiotherapy. The rearrangement uses TRBV7-2 and TRBJ2-7, with a weak D call TRBD2 (6 bases). The CDR3 region has the DNA TGTGCCAGCAGCTCCTCGGGGACTCCAACTTCCCCCTACGAGCAGTACTTC. It encodes CASSSSGTPTSPYEQYF.